The T cell receptor beta chain described here comes from a study of low-dose radiotherapy and immunotherapy resistance in tumors. V was shortened by 4 bases and J by 7 bases, with 23 bases between the two germline ends. This CDR3 region has 16 residues. A remark on this clonotype: It differs at one base from a far larger clone, so likely a read error.

Documented time point: before trial treatment. TRAV and TRBV primers primed cDNA for both TCRalpha and TCRbeta. The authors amplified TCRs for about 20 PCR cycles with a constant-region primer and a V-primer adapter. After the mRNA was isolated, it was amplified using in vitro transcription. MiXCR, applied by TCRdb to the reads, yields one record per CDR3 protein. The sample has 60,000 or so distinct CDR3 sequences; about a quarter are singletons. V gene TRBV12-3 or TRBV12-4 combines with J gene TRBJ2-7, with TRBD2 as a possible D gene (5 bases). Sequenced here: PBMCs, sampled before treatment. This clonotype originated in a male donor with rectosigmoid adenocarcinoma. The CDR3: CASSSPGGSVVYEQYF. The CDR3 region has the DNA TGTGCCAGCAGTTCTCCGGGTGGGAGCGTAGTCTATGAGCAGTACTTC.